This T cell receptor beta chain comes out of a study of blood T cell repertoires in COVID-19. This clone was found a few times. Assay: immunoSEQ multiplex PCR; the TCRdb copy retains only in-frame clones and omits some. The sample has 45,000 or so clones; roughly 80% are singletons. CDR1 and CDR2 from the germline V gene are SGHTA and FQGNSA. The length of the CDR3 is 14 residues. Trimming took off 5 bases at V and 4 bases at J, with 14 bases between the two ends. This sequence joins TRBV7-2 and TRBJ1-2, with D uncertain. Material for sequencing was peripheral blood. The sequence was obtained from a human donor in a cohort sampled during active COVID-19. Here the CDR3 DNA reads TGTGCCAGCAGCGTCGACAAGAACCTCTATGGCTACACCTTC. Its translation is CASSVDKNLYGYTF.